Shown below are 27 T cell receptor beta chains from a single sample sequenced in a study of blood T cell repertoires in COVID-19. Method: immunoSEQ multiplex PCR; TCRdb's copy keeps in-frame clones and lacks some. The sample yields some 30,000 clones, 92% seen once. The source material was peripheral blood. These receptors came from a man aged 50-60 years with active COVID-19.

V gene TRBV11-2 combines with J gene TRBJ2-7, with 10 bases identical to TRBD1. Germline V gene data show CDR1 as SGHAT and CDR2 as FQNNGV. This CDR3 comprises 16 residues. Trimming removed 6 bases from V and 5 bases from J; junction bases left unmatched: 13. The CDR3 DNA reads as TGTGCCAGCAGGGATACTGGGCGACAGGGGGCCCACGAGCAGTACTTC. This translates into CASRDTGRQGAHEQYF.

This clone was counted once. The chain uses TRBV5-1 and TRBJ2-3, with D unclear. Per germline, CDR1 SGHRS and CDR2 YFSETQ. This CDR3 is built from 14 residues. With 0 bases removed from V and 1 base from J, the gap between germline ends came to 6 bases. The CDR3 loop reads CASSLGSGTDTQYF. The CDR3 DNA reads TGCGCCAGCAGCTTGGGTTCCGGCACAGATACGCAGTATTTT. The variable domain in full, completed from reference TRBV5-1 and TRBJ2-3, reads KAGVTQTPRYLIKTRGQQVTLSCSPISGHRSVSWYQQTPGQGLQFLFEYFSETQRNKGNFPGRFSGRQFSNSRSEMNVSTLELGDSALYLCASSLGSGTDTQYFGPGTRLTVL.

The rearrangement joins TRBV7-9 to TRBJ1-4, with 8 bases matching TRBD1. CDR1 is SEHNR and CDR2 is FQNEAQ in the germline V gene (reference sequence). The CDR3 totals 13 residues. With V trimmed by 3 bases and J by 8 bases, 2 bases remained unmatched. CDR3 sequence reads: CASSLGQDEKLFF. The CDR3 DNA sequence: TGTGCCAGCAGCTTGGGACAGGACGAAAAACTGTTTTTT.

This clone was seen just once. An end of the junction differs from the germline gene, which may be a read error. The CDR3 DNA sequence: TGTGCCAGCAGTTTGAACAGCCCCCTTGTATTGTTT. It translates to CASSLNSPLVLF. V and J are TRBV12-3 or TRBV12-4 and TRBJ1-3; D unresolved. The CDR3 runs 12 residues.

The chain combines TRBV4-1 with TRBJ1-2; TRBD1 aligns across 7 bases. CDR1 and CDR2 from the germline V gene are MGHRA and YSYEKL. This CDR3 comprises 16 residues. Trimming at V came to 1 base and at J to 4 bases, leaving 9 bases not matched to a gene. The CDR3 DNA reads as TGCGCCAGCAGCCAAGTAGACTCGACAGGGTCCTATGGCTACACCTTC. As protein: CASSQVDSTGSYGYTF.

J is TRBJ1-1 and V is TRBV15; D possibly corresponds to TRBD1 (5 bases). The V and J ends lost 0 bases and 4 bases respectively, with 15 bases between them. CDR3 length equals 16 residues. Looked up from germline, CDR1 is LNHNV and CDR2 is YYDKDF (reference sequence). The CDR3 spells CATSRDRLGRGTEAFF. The CDR3 DNA sequence: TGTGCCACCAGCAGAGATAGGCTGGGGCGGGGCACTGAAGCTTTCTTT.

The chain recombines TRBV3-1 (or the pseudogene TRBV3-2) with TRBJ1-1; TRBD1 matches at 11 bases. The CDR3 extends over 14 amino acids. The V and J ends lost 2 bases and 6 bases, in that order; junction bases with no gene match: 2. Per the germline V gene, CDR1 is LGHDT and CDR2 is YNNKEL (reference sequence). The CDR3 is CASSQRDRGSEAFF. The CDR3 DNA reads TGTGCCAGCAGCCAAAGGGACAGGGGGTCTGAAGCTTTCTTT.

This chain links TRBV23-1 with TRBJ1-3, with D perhaps matching TRBD1 (6 bases). TRBV23-1 is treated as an ORF (open reading frame) with a function not yet certain. V dropped 0 bases and J dropped 1 base, with 19 bases sitting between them. This CDR3 has 19 residues. Written as DNA, the CDR3 is TGCGCCAGCAGTCAATCGGCCGTTATCAGGGACACGTCTGGAAACACCATATATTTT. Protein product: CASSQSAVIRDTSGNTIYF.

The CDR3 reads CATSSGGGNGNQPQHF. In DNA form, the CDR3 reads TGCGCCACCTCCTCTGGGGGGGGCAATGGCAATCAGCCCCAGCATTTT. V and J are TRBV5-1 and TRBJ1-5; TRBD1 is a possible D gene (6 bases). Germline-derived CDR1 and CDR2 are SGHRS and YFSETQ. Trimming left V 9 bases short and J 2 bases short, with 21 bases between. CDR3 size: 16 residues.

The chain joins TRBV11-2 to TRBJ2-1, with TRBD1 matching over 11 bases. The CDR3 spans 17 residues. The ends lost 1 base at V and 2 bases at J; junction bases unmatched: 4. The germline gives CDR1 SGHAT, CDR2 FQNNGV. The CDR3 DNA reads TGTGCCAGCAGCTTAGCCCGGACAGGGGGCGCCTACAATGAGCAGTTCTTC. This encodes CASSLARTGGAYNEQFF.

The J gene is TRBJ1-2, the V gene TRBV15; D is unclear. Germline V gives CDR1 LNHNV, CDR2 YYDKDF (reference sequence). Trimming took 6 bases from V and 3 from J, leaving 8 bases between them. CDR3 length: 12 residues. The CDR3 region is CATRAVDYGYTF. The CDR3 nucleotides read TGTGCCACCAGGGCAGTCGACTATGGCTACACCTTC.

The chain links TRBV10-3 to TRBJ1-2, with 8 bases lining up with TRBD1. Trimming took 3 bases from V and 4 from J; bases not matched to a gene: 4. CDR1 is ENHRY, CDR2 SYGVKD, per germline. There are 14 residues in the CDR3. The DNA for the CDR3 is TGTGCCATCAGTGAATCGGACAGGGCCTATGGCTACACCTTC. This encodes CAISESDRAYGYTF.

This chain joins TRBV5-4 and TRBJ1-1, with a tentative D call TRBD1 (5 bases). CDR1 SGHNT and CDR2 YYREEE come from the germline V gene (reference sequence). This CDR3 contains 16 residues. V was clipped by 4 bases and J by 2 bases, with 18 bases between them. This chain's CDR3 is CASSPGGTGLNTEAFF. The CDR3 nucleotides are TGTGCCAGCAGCCCCGGGGGGACCGGCTTAAACACTGAAGCTTTCTTT. The entire variable domain, with the rest obtained from reference TRBV5-4 and TRBJ1-1, is as follows: ETGVTQSPTHLIKTRGQQVTLRCSSQSGHNTVSWYQQALGQGPQFIFQYYREEENGRGNFPPRFSGLQFPNYSSELNVNALELDDSALYLCASSPGGTGLNTEAFFGQGTRLTVV.

The rearrangement links TRBV5-1 to TRBJ2-1; 13 bases agree with TRBD2. J gave up 5 bases and V 0 bases, and 5 bases lay outside the gene matches. In germline, CDR1 is SGHRS, CDR2 YFSETQ. The CDR3 is 17 residues long. CDR3 in amino acids: CASSLGTSGGFDNEQFF. CDR3 DNA sequence: TGCGCCAGCAGCTTGGGGACTAGCGGGGGTTTCGACAATGAGCAGTTCTTC.

The V call is TRBV3-1 (or the pseudogene TRBV3-2), the J call TRBJ2-5; unclear D gene. The CDR3 is made up of 14 amino acids. V lost 0 bases, J lost 1 base, and 6 bases lay in between. The germline gives CDR1 LGHDT, CDR2 YNNKEL (reference sequence). CDR3 sequence (DNA): TGTGCCAGCAGCCAAGATCCCTTCCAAGAGACCCAGTACTTC. Translation: CASSQDPFQETQYF.

The CDR3, as DNA: TGCAGCGTTGTGGGGGCTTACTATGGCTACACCTTC. Translated, it gives CSVVGAYYGYTF. The rearrangement uses TRBV29-1 and TRBJ1-2; possible D gene TRBD1, 6 bases. The germline CDR1 and CDR2 sequences are SQVTM and ANQGSEA. This CDR3 comprises 12 residues. V was cut by 4 bases and J by 3 bases, with 9 bases left in between.

The sample holds a few counts of this clone. The rearrangement joins TRBV5-1 to TRBJ1-6; TRBD1 might be the D (6 bases). Germline CDR1 and CDR2: SGHRS and YFSETQ. The CDR3 is 14 residues long. The germline V and J ends were trimmed by 2 bases and 4 bases, with 7 bases remaining between them. The CDR3 DNA sequence: TGCGCCAGCAGCTTACAGGGTTATAATTCACCCCTCCACTTT. It specifies CASSLQGYNSPLHF. Variable domain in full (rest from reference TRBV5-1 and TRBJ1-6): KAGVTQTPRYLIKTRGQQVTLSCSPISGHRSVSWYQQTPGQGLQFLFEYFSETQRNKGNFPGRFSGRQFSNSRSEMNVSTLELGDSALYLCASSLQGYNSPLHFGNGTRLTVT.

J is TRBJ2-7 and V is TRBV6-6, with D possibly matching TRBD2 (6 bases). The germline V and J ends were trimmed by 6 bases and 6 bases, with 15 bases remaining between them. The CDR3 spans 13 residues. CDR1 and CDR2 from the germline V gene are MNHNY and SVGAGI (reference sequence). The chain's CDR3 is CASRRDGASEQYF. The CDR3, as DNA: TGTGCCAGCAGGCGGGACGGCGCAAGCGAGCAGTACTTC.

The chain joins TRBV16 to TRBJ2-7, with D uncertain. Germline V CDR1 and CDR2: KGHSY, FQNENV. Trimming took off 0 bases at V and 2 bases at J, with 14 bases between the two ends. CDR3 length: 16 amino acids. The CDR3 loop reads CASSQSTAQSPYEQYF. CDR3 nucleotide sequence: TGTGCCAGCAGCCAATCTACAGCCCAATCCCCCTACGAGCAGTACTTC. Filled out from reference TRBV16 and TRBJ2-7, the complete variable domain reads GEEVAQTPKHLVRGEGQKAKLYCAPIKGHSYVFWYQQVLKNEFKFLISFQNENVFDETGMPKERFSAKCLPNSPCSLEIQATKLEDSAVYFCASSQSTAQSPYEQYFGPGTRLTVT.

The CDR3 loop reads CASRPGTTNYGYTF. Written as DNA, the CDR3 is TGTGCCAGCCGTCCCGGGACAACCAACTATGGCTACACCTTC. The chain recombines TRBV27 with TRBJ1-2; maybe TRBD1 (6 bases). V shed 8 bases and J shed 2 bases, with 15 bases lying between them. The CDR3 spans 14 residues. Germline loops: CDR1 MNHEY, CDR2 SMNVEV (reference sequence).

This clone has just one count. This chain links TRBV5-1 with TRBJ1-1, with D unclear. Germline-derived CDR1 and CDR2 are SGHRS and YFSETQ. V shed 2 bases and J shed 1 base, with 12 bases lying between them. This CDR3 is 15 amino acids long. The CDR3 loop is CASSLMGLSNTEAFF. CDR3 coding DNA: TGCGCCAGCAGCTTAATGGGCCTCTCGAACACTGAAGCTTTCTTT.

The J gene is TRBJ2-1, the V gene TRBV19; 12 bases agree with TRBD2. Trimming took 6 bases from V and 6 from J; bases not matched to a gene: 6. The germline V gene encodes CDR1 LNHDA and CDR2 SQIVND (reference sequence). The CDR3 contains 15 residues. The CDR3 region has the DNA TGTGCCAGTAGCAGACTAGCGGGGGCCCCCAATGAGCAGTTCTTC. Translated, it gives CASSRLAGAPNEQFF.

The rearrangement uses TRBV3-1 (or the pseudogene TRBV3-2) and TRBJ2-3, with 7 bases matching TRBD2. The germline gives CDR1 LGHDT, CDR2 YNNKEL (reference sequence). The CDR3 is made up of 16 amino acids. Losses at the gene ends were 0 bases for V and 3 bases for J; bases not matched to a gene: 6. Here the CDR3 DNA reads TGTGCCAGCAGCCAAGATTGGGGCGGGGGTACAGATACGCAGTATTTT. Amino acid sequence: CASSQDWGGGTDTQYF.

The CDR3: CASSLGRGEEQYF. CDR3 nucleotides: TGTGCCAGCAGCTTAGGACGGGGGGAGGAGCAGTACTTC. The V call is TRBV7-9, the J call TRBJ2-7; TRBD2 matches 7 bases. The germline V gene encodes CDR1 SEHNR and CDR2 FQNEAQ (reference sequence). J lost 7 bases, V lost 1 base, and 4 bases had no gene match. This CDR3 is 13 amino acids long.

The CDR3, as DNA: TGTGCCAGCAGCTTCCGGGACAGAGGGAATGAAAAACTGTTTTTT. Translation gives CASSFRDRGNEKLFF. The rearrangement joins TRBV9 to TRBJ1-4; TRBD1 matches 7 bases. This CDR3 comprises 15 residues. V shed 4 bases and J 5 bases; nucleotides not matched to a gene: 8. Per germline, CDR1 SGDLS and CDR2 YYNGEE.

This chain joins TRBV7-8 and TRBJ2-7; D possibly corresponds to TRBD2 (6 bases). CDR3 size: 15 residues. Trimming pared 5 bases from V and 7 bases from J, leaving 21 bases between. Per the germline V gene, CDR1 is SGHVS and CDR2 is FQNEAQ. This CDR3 reads CASSPLGGALWEQYF. The CDR3 DNA reads TGTGCCAGCAGCCCCCTTGGCGGGGCCCTCTGGGAGCAGTACTTC.

The chain links TRBV7-8 to TRBJ2-1; perhaps TRBD2 as D (6 bases). Looked up from germline, CDR1 is SGHVS and CDR2 is FQNEAQ. This CDR3 is built from 14 residues. The germline V and J ends were trimmed by 2 bases and 6 bases, with 11 bases remaining between them. Here the CDR3 DNA reads TGTGCCAGCAGCTTATGGACTACGTCCAATGAGCAGTTCTTC. The encoded protein is CASSLWTTSNEQFF.